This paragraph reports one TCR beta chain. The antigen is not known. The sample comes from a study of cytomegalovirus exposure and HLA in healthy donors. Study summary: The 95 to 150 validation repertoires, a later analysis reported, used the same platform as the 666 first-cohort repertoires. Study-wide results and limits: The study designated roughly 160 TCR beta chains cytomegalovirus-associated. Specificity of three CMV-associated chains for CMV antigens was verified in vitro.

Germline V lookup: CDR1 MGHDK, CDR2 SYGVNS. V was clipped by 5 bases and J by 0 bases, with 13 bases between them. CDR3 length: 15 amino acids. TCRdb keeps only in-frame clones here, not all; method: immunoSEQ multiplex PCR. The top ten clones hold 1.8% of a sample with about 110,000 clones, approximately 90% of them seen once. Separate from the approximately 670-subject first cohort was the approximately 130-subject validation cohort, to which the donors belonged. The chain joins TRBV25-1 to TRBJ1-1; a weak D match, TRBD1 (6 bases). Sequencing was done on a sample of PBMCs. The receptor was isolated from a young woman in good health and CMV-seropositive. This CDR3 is CASSPGAGMNTEAFF. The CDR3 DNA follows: TGTGCCAGCAGTCCAGGGGCGGGCATGAACACTGAAGCTTTCTTT.